This TCR beta chain was obtained from a study of T cells in tumors after PD-1 blockade. About the research overall: During anti-PD-1 treatment, some patients continued daily vismodegib 150 mg. Study observations and caveats: Peripheral recruitment is suggested, as some novel exhausted tumor clones were in pre-treatment blood.

Generated by immunoSEQ multiplex PCR, the TCRdb table keeps only in-frame clones and is missing some. This table has roughly 49,000 clones, roughly 80% appearing once. The CDR3 is 11 amino acids. Germline V CDR1 and CDR2: LGHDT, YNNKEL (reference sequence). V was clipped by 1 base and J by 9 bases, with 4 bases between them. Concerning this clone: The antigen is not known.

Input was about 616 ng to 6,500 ng of genomic DNA from tumor or blood. This specimen was PBMCs, taken before anti-PD-1 treatment. The chain links TRBV3-1 (or the pseudogene TRBV3-2) to TRBJ2-1; D ambiguous. This TCR was sampled from a human donor with basal cell carcinoma. The CDR3, as DNA: TGTGCCAGCAGCCAAGCAGGTGAGCAGTTCTTC. Its translation is CASSQAGEQFF.